Listed below are T cell receptor beta chains from one sample, sequenced in a study of human T cells and chemical hapten exposure. TCRdb re-called the 5' RACE reads with MiXCR, one entry per CDR3 protein. The data show around 80,000 distinct CDR3 sequences, around a sixth seen once. These receptors were obtained from a female donor in good health. The CDR3 runs from the conserved cysteine through the conserved F or W. Each record gives: J gene, clone size, V gene, D gene, CDR3 protein, CDR3 DNA. D genes are given only for firm matches. Clone size, where shown, is once, few, many, or a class for clones that have expanded.

J gene: TRBJ1-6; clone size: few; V gene: TRBV27; D gene: NA; CDR3 protein: CASSSGQRGSYNSPLHF; CDR3 DNA: TGTGCCAGCAGTTCCGGACAGAGGGGCTCCTATAATTCACCCCTCCACTTT
J gene: TRBJ2-1; clone size: NA; V gene: TRBV4-1; D gene: NA; CDR3 protein: CASSQDMRARTYNEQFF; CDR3 DNA: TGCGCCAGCAGCCAAGATATGAGGGCGCGGACCTACAATGAGCAGTTCTTC
J gene: TRBJ2-4; clone size: NA; V gene: TRBV4-1; D gene: NA; CDR3 protein: CASSHGAAKNIQYF; CDR3 DNA: TGCGCCAGCAGCCACGGGGCGGCCAAAAACATTCAGTACTTC
J gene: TRBJ2-7; clone size: few; V gene: TRBV5-1; D gene: TRBD1; CDR3 protein: CASSSRGTGSHEQYF; CDR3 DNA: TGCGCCAGCAGCTCGCGGGGGACAGGGTCCCACGAGCAGTACTTC
J gene: TRBJ2-7; clone size: NA; V gene: TRBV4-2; D gene: TRBD2; CDR3 protein: CASSQAASGAEQYF; CDR3 DNA: TGTGCCAGCAGCCAGGCCGCCAGCGGGGCCGAGCAGTACTTC
J gene: TRBJ1-2; clone size: NA; V gene: TRBV7-8; D gene: NA; CDR3 protein: CASSSPDALKGGYTF; CDR3 DNA: TGTGCCAGCAGCTCCCCCGACGCGCTAAAGGGTGGCTACACCTTC
J gene: TRBJ1-2; clone size: few; V gene: TRBV30; D gene: TRBD1; CDR3 protein: CAGGTDGYTF; CDR3 DNA: TGTGCCGGAGGGACAGATGGCTACACCTTC
J gene: TRBJ2-3; clone size: NA; V gene: TRBV11-3; D gene: NA; CDR3 protein: CASSLGIRDTFTDTQYF; CDR3 DNA: TGTGCCAGCAGCTTAGGAATCCGGGACACCTTCACAGATACGCAGTATTTT
J gene: TRBJ1-2; clone size: NA; V gene: TRBV7-2; D gene: NA; CDR3 protein: CASSPRTDRKDGYTF; CDR3 DNA: TGTGCCAGCAGCCCCCGGACCGACAGGAAAGATGGCTACACCTTC
J gene: TRBJ1-1; clone size: few; V gene: TRBV7-2; D gene: NA; CDR3 protein: CASSLFRGGTEAFF; CDR3 DNA: TGTGCCAGCAGCTTATTTCGTGGGGGCACTGAAGCTTTCTTT
J gene: TRBJ1-2; clone size: few; V gene: TRBV24-1; D gene: NA; CDR3 protein: CATSVAGGYGYTF; CDR3 DNA: TGTGCCACCAGTGTTGCGGGAGGCTATGGCTACACCTTC
J gene: TRBJ1-6; clone size: few; V gene: TRBV7-2; D gene: NA; CDR3 protein: CASSFRPLGSPLHF; CDR3 DNA: TGTGCCAGCAGCTTCAGACCCTTAGGGTCACCCCTCCACTTT
J gene: TRBJ1-2; clone size: NA; V gene: TRBV14; D gene: TRBD1; CDR3 protein: CASSQSTGGADYGYTF; CDR3 DNA: TGTGCCAGCAGCCAGAGTACAGGGGGCGCAGACTATGGCTACACCTTC
J gene: TRBJ1-2; clone size: many; V gene: TRBV14; D gene: NA; CDR3 protein: CASSQDGRSYGYTF; CDR3 DNA: TGTGCCAGCAGCCAAGATGGCAGGAGCTATGGCTACACCTTC
J gene: TRBJ2-7; clone size: few; V gene: TRBV10-3; D gene: TRBD1; CDR3 protein: CAISESNRGYEQYF; CDR3 DNA: TGTGCCATCAGTGAGTCGAACAGGGGTTACGAGCAGTACTTC
J gene: TRBJ1-1; clone size: many; V gene: TRBV7-2; D gene: TRBD1; CDR3 protein: CASSGSGGRHTEAFF; CDR3 DNA: TGTGCCAGCAGCGGGTCAGGGGGAAGGCACACTGAAGCTTTCTTT
J gene: TRBJ1-6; clone size: NA; V gene: TRBV7-2; D gene: TRBD1; CDR3 protein: CASSLFGGQVLSPLHF; CDR3 DNA: TGTGCCAGCAGCTTATTTGGGGGACAGGTCTTATCACCCCTCCACTTT
J gene: TRBJ1-2; clone size: NA; V gene: TRBV5-1; D gene: NA; CDR3 protein: CASSRGGEGYGYTF; CDR3 DNA: TGCGCCAGCAGTAGGGGGGGCGAGGGCTATGGCTACACCTTC
J gene: TRBJ1-5; clone size: few; V gene: TRBV5-6; D gene: TRBD1; CDR3 protein: CASSQGGRSNQPQHF; CDR3 DNA: TGTGCCAGCAGCCAGGGGGGTAGGAGCAATCAGCCCCAGCATTTT
J gene: TRBJ2-1; clone size: many; V gene: TRBV20-1; D gene: TRBD2; CDR3 protein: CSARVAGTVGEQFF; CDR3 DNA: TGCAGTGCTAGAGTAGCGGGGACGGTCGGTGAGCAGTTCTTC
J gene: TRBJ2-3; clone size: NA; V gene: TRBV29-1; D gene: TRBD1; CDR3 protein: CSYDRGGTDTQYF; CDR3 DNA: TGCAGCTACGACAGGGGTGGGACAGATACGCAGTATTTT
J gene: TRBJ2-1; clone size: few; V gene: TRBV6-2/TRBV6-3; D gene: TRBD1; CDR3 protein: CASRLTGGGYNEQFF; CDR3 DNA: TGTGCCAGCAGGTTGACAGGGGGGGGCTACAATGAGCAGTTCTTC
J gene: TRBJ1-1; clone size: NA; V gene: TRBV5-4; D gene: TRBD1; CDR3 protein: CASRPYRGGGTEAFF; CDR3 DNA: TGTGCCAGCAGACCGTACAGGGGTGGAGGCACTGAAGCTTTCTTT
J gene: TRBJ1-3; clone size: few; V gene: TRBV20-1; D gene: NA; CDR3 protein: CSARSSHTGPDGNTIYF; CDR3 DNA: TGCAGTGCTAGGTCCAGTCACACAGGGCCTGATGGAAACACCATATATTTT
J gene: TRBJ1-1; clone size: few; V gene: TRBV3-1; D gene: NA; CDR3 protein: CASSQTINEAFF; CDR3 DNA: TGTGCCAGCAGCCAGACCATAAACGAAGCTTTCTTT
J gene: TRBJ1-6; clone size: NA; V gene: TRBV25-1; D gene: NA; CDR3 protein: CATSSGGNSPLHF; CDR3 DNA: TGTGCCACCAGCAGTGGGGGAAATTCACCCCTCCACTTT
J gene: TRBJ2-3; clone size: NA; V gene: TRBV6-5; D gene: NA; CDR3 protein: CASSPGTEAVPDTQYF; CDR3 DNA: TGTGCCAGCAGCCCTGGGACGGAGGCCGTCCCAGATACGCAGTATTTT
J gene: TRBJ1-6; clone size: few; V gene: TRBV7-2; D gene: NA; CDR3 protein: CASSLGLGANSPLHF; CDR3 DNA: TGTGCCAGCAGCTTAGGACTGGGGGCGAATTCACCCCTCCACTTT
J gene: TRBJ1-1; clone size: NA; V gene: TRBV5-1; D gene: NA; CDR3 protein: CASSLDSNTEAFF; CDR3 DNA: TGCGCCAGCAGCTTGGACAGCAACACTGAAGCTTTCTTT
J gene: TRBJ2-7; clone size: NA; V gene: TRBV27; D gene: TRBD2; CDR3 protein: CASTLIAGEGYEQYF; CDR3 DNA: TGTGCCAGCACCCTAATAGCGGGAGAGGGCTACGAGCAGTACTTC
J gene: TRBJ1-1; clone size: NA; V gene: TRBV18; D gene: TRBD1; CDR3 protein: CASSTNVGTGNTEAFF; CDR3 DNA: TGTGCCAGCTCGACTAACGTCGGGACAGGGAACACTGAAGCTTTCTTT
J gene: TRBJ2-3; clone size: few; V gene: TRBV10-3; D gene: TRBD2; CDR3 protein: CAVREGGNPDTQYF; CDR3 DNA: TGTGCCGTACGGGAGGGGGGGAACCCAGATACGCAGTATTTT
J gene: TRBJ2-1; clone size: NA; V gene: TRBV7-9; D gene: TRBD2; CDR3 protein: CASSLERGEQFF; CDR3 DNA: TGTGCCAGCAGCTTAGAGCGGGGTGAGCAGTTCTTC
J gene: TRBJ1-4; clone size: few; V gene: TRBV19; D gene: NA; CDR3 protein: CASSPMGRGRGDEKLFF; CDR3 DNA: TGTGCCAGTAGTCCCATGGGACGAGGGAGAGGGGATGAAAAACTGTTTTTT
J gene: TRBJ2-2; clone size: few; V gene: TRBV28; D gene: TRBD2; CDR3 protein: CASSSGTSGRKGGELFF; CDR3 DNA: TGTGCCAGCAGTTCGGGTACTAGCGGGAGAAAGGGCGGGGAGCTGTTTTTT
J gene: TRBJ1-2; clone size: few; V gene: TRBV20-1; D gene: NA; CDR3 protein: CSARGADGYTF; CDR3 DNA: TGCAGTGCTAGGGGGGCCGATGGCTACACCTTC